The source of this TCR beta chain is a study of blood T cell repertoires in COVID-19. Turning to the study itself: Spain, Italy and the United States supplied samples that represented acute and convalescent COVID-19. Sources were T cells, B-cell-depleted T cells, or PBMCs; the material itself was cDNA or gDNA.

J gave up 2 bases and V 1 base, and 6 bases lay outside the gene matches. The CDR3 is 18 amino acids. The germline CDR1 and CDR2 sequences are SEHNR and FQNEAQ (reference sequence). This clone was seen more than once but under ten times. Sequencing was performed with immunoSEQ multiplex PCR; in TCRdb, only in-frame clones are kept and a portion is missing. Of some 100,000 clones in the sample, roughly 85% were seen once. The sequence was obtained from a woman aged 70-85 years with active or convalescent COVID-19. Sequencing was carried out using peripheral blood. The V gene is TRBV7-9, the J gene TRBJ2-6; TRBD1 agrees at 9 bases. CDR3 DNA: TGTGCCAGCAGCTTAGGAACGGGACAGGGAGCTGGGGCCAACGTCCTGACTTTC. Translation: CASSLGTGQGAGANVLTF.